This T cell receptor (beta chain) was retrieved from a study of radiotherapy plus CTLA-4 blockade in lung cancer (dated by TCRdb to the late 2010s). For context, the study as a whole: Objective responses occurred in 18% of enrolled patients, and 31% achieved disease control. Points the paper makes about the study in general: Early dynamic changes in blood T cell clones, together with increased serum interferon-beta after radiation, were reported as the strongest predictors of response. After treatment with radiotherapy and ipilimumab, TCR clones that came from tumors expanded in the peripheral blood.

Looking up the germline V gene yields CDR1 SGHRS and CDR2 YFSETQ. Clipping removes 4 bases from V and 4 bases from J, with 9 as the unmatched junction base count. The CDR3 sequence holds 16 residues, the cysteine and phenylalanine included. CDR3 DNA only is kept here, 48 bases in frame from base 1. In this study, focal radiation therapy paired with CTLA-4 blockade (ipilimumab) was tested in patients who had chemo-refractory metastatic non-small-cell lung cancer. As for this clone: No cognate antigen has been identified for it. Nothing much larger sits one base from this clone, and base qualities are not available.

Library method: the immunoSEQ multiplex PCR assay. In TCRdb, the immuneACCESS table is reduced to in-frame sequences with V and J assigned. These tables do not hold every clone; where another copy was compared, an unresolved V gene accounts for under half, and the others remain unexplained. This sample is represented by some 41,000 clones; roughly 67% of them were singletons. The top ten clonotypes cover around 23% of the sample. Here the chain combines TRBV5-1 and TRBJ2-5; 11 bases in the middle match TRBD2. The specimen comprised peripheral blood, sampled from a patient treated with radiotherapy plus ipilimumab. The TCR originated in a human donor with non-small cell lung cancer who had a partial response to radiotherapy plus ipilimumab. This receptor carries the CDR3 CASSPVLAGVGETQYF. The DNA reads TGCGCCAGCAGCCCGGTACTAGCGGGAGTGGGAGAGACCCAGTACTTC.